Listed below are T cell receptor beta chains from one sample, sequenced in a study of response to subunit inactivated influenza vaccine. TCRdb recomputed calls from the RT-PCR reads with MiXCR, one row per CDR3 protein. Of about 500,000 distinct CDR3 sequences in the sample, about 15% were seen once. Sequencing was performed on CD4+ T cells sorted from PBMCs, taken around 25 months after vaccination. These receptors were obtained from a man between 50 and 69 years old who received an inactivated influenza vaccine. Each CDR3 is given with its conserved first and last residue. D genes are given only for firm matches. A row's size may be missing; if present it is once, few, many or a size class.

v_call: TRBV12-3/TRBV12-4
j_call: TRBJ2-7
clone_size: .
d_call: TRBD2
cdr3_aa: CASTLGTSGSEQYF
cdr3_nt: TGTGCCAGCACTCTGGGGACTAGCGGGTCCGAGCAGTACTTC

v_call: TRBV20-1
j_call: TRBJ1-1
clone_size: .
d_call: .
cdr3_aa: CSARGQGSVNTEAFF
cdr3_nt: TGCAGTGCTAGAGGGCAGGGGTCGGTGAACACTGAAGCTTTCTTT

v_call: TRBV7-2
j_call: TRBJ2-7
clone_size: many
d_call: .
cdr3_aa: CASSLVRTRPYEQYF
cdr3_nt: TGTGCCAGCAGCTTAGTTCGGACTCGCCCCTACGAGCAGTACTTC

v_call: TRBV9
j_call: TRBJ2-3
clone_size: few
d_call: TRBD1
cdr3_aa: CASSARRQGGTDTQYF
cdr3_nt: TGTGCCAGCAGCGCCCGAAGACAGGGGGGGACAGATACGCAGTATTTT

v_call: TRBV4-2
j_call: TRBJ2-5
clone_size: few
d_call: .
cdr3_aa: CASSQERTSRETQYF
cdr3_nt: TGTGCCAGCAGCCAAGAACGCACTTCGAGGGAGACCCAGTACTTC

v_call: TRBV10-3
j_call: TRBJ2-7
clone_size: few
d_call: .
cdr3_aa: CAISEYRDRGSYEQYF
cdr3_nt: TGTGCCATCAGTGAGTACCGGGACCGAGGCTCCTACGAGCAGTACTTC

v_call: TRBV20-1
j_call: TRBJ2-7
clone_size: many
d_call: .
cdr3_aa: CSARVSGSSYEQYF
cdr3_nt: TGCAGTGCTAGAGTGAGCGGGTCCTCCTACGAGCAGTACTTC

v_call: TRBV14
j_call: TRBJ2-1
clone_size: .
d_call: TRBD2
cdr3_aa: CASSPPGGGIVQGRQFF
cdr3_nt: TGTGCCAGCAGCCCCCCTGGCGGGGGAATCGTCCAGGGTCGGCAGTTCTTC

v_call: TRBV3-1
j_call: TRBJ1-1
clone_size: .
d_call: TRBD1
cdr3_aa: CAISTGKNTEAFF
cdr3_nt: TGTGCCATCTCGACAGGGAAGAACACTGAAGCTTTCTTT

v_call: TRBV20-1
j_call: TRBJ1-6
clone_size: .
d_call: TRBD1
cdr3_aa: CSASGTGNNSPLHF
cdr3_nt: TGCAGTGCGAGTGGGACAGGGAACAATTCACCCCTCCACTTT

v_call: TRBV4-1
j_call: TRBJ2-5
clone_size: few
d_call: .
cdr3_aa: CASSQAHGETQYF
cdr3_nt: TGCGCCAGCAGCCAAGCTCACGGAGAGACCCAGTACTTC

v_call: TRBV7-6
j_call: TRBJ2-5
clone_size: few
d_call: .
cdr3_aa: CASSPGVTQYF
cdr3_nt: TGTGCCAGCAGCCCCGGGGTGACCCAGTACTTC

v_call: TRBV6-2/TRBV6-3
j_call: TRBJ2-3
clone_size: many
d_call: .
cdr3_aa: CASSYSGSSSTDTQYF
cdr3_nt: TGTGCCAGCAGTTACTCCGGGAGTTCTAGCACAGATACGCAGTATTTT

v_call: TRBV28
j_call: TRBJ1-4
clone_size: .
d_call: TRBD1
cdr3_aa: CASRRTGGMDEKLFF
cdr3_nt: TGTGCCAGCAGGCGGACAGGGGGAATGGATGAAAAACTGTTTTTT

v_call: TRBV9
j_call: TRBJ2-3
clone_size: .
d_call: TRBD2
cdr3_aa: CASSRQLAGGTDTQYF
cdr3_nt: TGTGCCAGCAGCAGACAACTAGCGGGGGGCACAGATACGCAGTATTTT

v_call: TRBV20-1
j_call: TRBJ1-2
clone_size: .
d_call: .
cdr3_aa: CSARGGIRLSYGYTF
cdr3_nt: TGCAGTGCTAGAGGAGGCATCCGATTATCCTATGGCTACACCTTC

v_call: TRBV29-1
j_call: TRBJ2-3
clone_size: few
d_call: .
cdr3_aa: CSVRADTQYF
cdr3_nt: TGCAGCGTGCGGGCAGATACGCAGTATTTT

v_call: TRBV11-2
j_call: TRBJ2-1
clone_size: .
d_call: TRBD2
cdr3_aa: CASRLSGGLYNEQFF
cdr3_nt: TGTGCCAGCAGGTTAAGCGGGGGCCTTTACAATGAGCAGTTCTTC

v_call: TRBV29-1
j_call: TRBJ1-2
clone_size: few
d_call: TRBD1
cdr3_aa: CSVEETSGGGYTF
cdr3_nt: TGCAGCGTTGAGGAGACCTCAGGGGGTGGCTACACCTTC

v_call: TRBV5-1
j_call: TRBJ2-1
clone_size: .
d_call: TRBD2
cdr3_aa: CASSLARGGNEQFF
cdr3_nt: TGCGCCAGCAGCTTGGCCCGGGGGGGCAATGAGCAGTTCTTC

v_call: TRBV3-1
j_call: TRBJ1-5
clone_size: .
d_call: .
cdr3_aa: CASSSSGGSDQPQHF
cdr3_nt: TGTGCCAGCAGCTCATCCGGTGGTAGCGATCAGCCCCAGCATTTT

v_call: TRBV10-3
j_call: TRBJ2-2
clone_size: .
d_call: .
cdr3_aa: CAISDSRAGELFF
cdr3_nt: TGTGCCATCAGTGACAGTAGGGCCGGGGAGCTGTTTTTT

v_call: TRBV5-1
j_call: TRBJ2-1
clone_size: .
d_call: .
cdr3_aa: CASSLVPVSNNEQFF
cdr3_nt: TGCGCCAGCAGCTTGGTACCGGTCTCTAACAATGAGCAGTTCTTC

v_call: TRBV3-1
j_call: TRBJ2-2
clone_size: few
d_call: TRBD2
cdr3_aa: CASSPRLAGGAGELFF
cdr3_nt: TGTGCCAGCAGCCCCAGACTAGCGGGAGGTGCCGGGGAGCTGTTTTTT

v_call: TRBV15
j_call: TRBJ2-2
clone_size: .
d_call: TRBD2
cdr3_aa: CATSRRGAGNTGELFF
cdr3_nt: TGTGCCACCAGCAGGCGGGGGGCAGGAAACACCGGGGAGCTGTTTTTT

v_call: TRBV6-1
j_call: TRBJ1-5
clone_size: few
d_call: .
cdr3_aa: CASSDREFNQPQHF
cdr3_nt: TGTGCCAGCAGTGACAGAGAATTCAATCAGCCCCAGCATTTT

v_call: TRBV12-3/TRBV12-4
j_call: TRBJ1-6
clone_size: many
d_call: TRBD1
cdr3_aa: CASSRAGQLNSPLHF
cdr3_nt: TGTGCCAGCAGTCGAGCGGGACAGCTAAATTCACCCCTCCACTTT

v_call: TRBV20-1
j_call: TRBJ2-3
clone_size: few
d_call: .
cdr3_aa: CSASRLQRPTDTQYF
cdr3_nt: TGCAGTGCTAGTCGCCTACAGAGGCCCACAGATACGCAGTATTTT

v_call: TRBV3-1
j_call: TRBJ1-1
clone_size: .
d_call: .
cdr3_aa: CATQGATEAFF
cdr3_nt: TGTGCCACACAGGGTGCCACTGAAGCTTTCTTT

v_call: TRBV20-1
j_call: TRBJ2-6
clone_size: .
d_call: .
cdr3_aa: CSALRLGANVLTF
cdr3_nt: TGCAGTGCGCTTCGTCTGGGAGCCAACGTCCTGACTTTC

v_call: TRBV9
j_call: TRBJ2-3
clone_size: few
d_call: .
cdr3_aa: CASSETGTLVDTQYF
cdr3_nt: TGTGCCAGCAGCGAAACAGGGACCCTTGTGGATACGCAGTATTTT

v_call: TRBV12-3/TRBV12-4
j_call: TRBJ1-6
clone_size: few
d_call: .
cdr3_aa: CASSLDWLSPLHF
cdr3_nt: TGTGCCAGCAGTTTAGATTGGCTTTCACCCCTCCACTTT

v_call: TRBV27
j_call: TRBJ1-6
clone_size: few
d_call: .
cdr3_aa: CASSLGQIYNSPLHF
cdr3_nt: TGTGCCAGCAGCCTAGGACAGATCTATAATTCACCCCTCCACTTT

v_call: TRBV28
j_call: TRBJ2-5
clone_size: .
d_call: .
cdr3_aa: CASSLFKRGAGKTQYF
cdr3_nt: TGTGCCAGCAGTTTATTCAAACGTGGGGCAGGGAAGACCCAGTACTTC

v_call: TRBV6-2/TRBV6-3
j_call: TRBJ1-6
clone_size: .
d_call: TRBD1
cdr3_aa: CASRTGTADNSPLHF
cdr3_nt: TGTGCCAGCAGGACCGGGACAGCCGATAATTCACCCCTCCACTTT

v_call: TRBV9
j_call: TRBJ2-3
clone_size: few
d_call: .
cdr3_aa: CASSVESSSTDTQYF
cdr3_nt: TGTGCCAGCAGCGTAGAAAGCAGCAGCACAGATACGCAGTATTTT

v_call: TRBV7-7
j_call: TRBJ2-3
clone_size: few
d_call: .
cdr3_aa: CASSNGPRGADTQYF
cdr3_nt: TGTGCTAGCAGCAATGGTCCCCGAGGGGCAGATACGCAGTATTTT

v_call: TRBV20-1
j_call: TRBJ2-5
clone_size: .
d_call: .
cdr3_aa: CSARWQQETQYF
cdr3_nt: TGCAGTGCTAGGTGGCAGCAAGAGACCCAGTACTTC

v_call: TRBV20-1
j_call: TRBJ2-1
clone_size: few
d_call: TRBD1
cdr3_aa: CSAGDRGLGNEQFF
cdr3_nt: TGCAGTGCTGGGGACAGAGGCCTGGGGAATGAGCAGTTCTTC

v_call: TRBV5-1
j_call: TRBJ2-7
clone_size: .
d_call: .
cdr3_aa: CASSPGPDASYEQYF
cdr3_nt: TGCGCCAGCAGCCCAGGTCCAGATGCCTCCTACGAGCAGTACTTC

v_call: TRBV7-6
j_call: TRBJ1-1
clone_size: few
d_call: .
cdr3_aa: CASSLVRPGSTEAFF
cdr3_nt: TGTGCCAGCAGCTTAGTTCGCCCAGGGAGCACTGAAGCTTTCTTT

v_call: TRBV4-1
j_call: TRBJ2-1
clone_size: .
d_call: TRBD2
cdr3_aa: CASSQRTSGGAGNEQFF
cdr3_nt: TGCGCCAGCAGCCAGAGGACTAGCGGGGGGGCGGGCAATGAGCAGTTCTTC

v_call: TRBV11-1
j_call: TRBJ2-7
clone_size: .
d_call: TRBD1
cdr3_aa: CASSYDDRAVKYF
cdr3_nt: TGTGCCAGCAGCTACGACGACAGGGCAGTTAAGTACTTC

v_call: TRBV20-1
j_call: TRBJ1-2
clone_size: few
d_call: .
cdr3_aa: CSARATGVANYGYTF
cdr3_nt: TGCAGTGCTAGAGCCACAGGCGTTGCTAACTATGGCTACACCTTC

v_call: TRBV20-1
j_call: TRBJ2-7
clone_size: .
d_call: TRBD2
cdr3_aa: CSARALDPRTSGGTYEQYF
cdr3_nt: TGCAGTGCTAGAGCGTTAGATCCCAGGACTAGCGGGGGGACCTACGAGCAGTACTTC